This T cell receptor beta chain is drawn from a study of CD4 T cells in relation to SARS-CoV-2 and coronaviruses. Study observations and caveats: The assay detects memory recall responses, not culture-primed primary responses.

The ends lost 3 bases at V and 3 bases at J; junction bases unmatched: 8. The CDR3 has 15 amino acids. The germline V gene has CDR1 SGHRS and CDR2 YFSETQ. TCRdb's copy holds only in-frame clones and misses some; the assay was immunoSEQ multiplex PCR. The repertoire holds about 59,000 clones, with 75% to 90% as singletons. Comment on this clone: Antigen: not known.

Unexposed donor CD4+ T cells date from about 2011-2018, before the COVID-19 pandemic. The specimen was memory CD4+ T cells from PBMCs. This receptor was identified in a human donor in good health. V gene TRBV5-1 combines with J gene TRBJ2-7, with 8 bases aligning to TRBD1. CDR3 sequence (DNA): TGCGCCAGCAGCTGGGGGCGACAGGGGAACTACGAGCAGTACTTC. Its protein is CASSWGRQGNYEQYF.